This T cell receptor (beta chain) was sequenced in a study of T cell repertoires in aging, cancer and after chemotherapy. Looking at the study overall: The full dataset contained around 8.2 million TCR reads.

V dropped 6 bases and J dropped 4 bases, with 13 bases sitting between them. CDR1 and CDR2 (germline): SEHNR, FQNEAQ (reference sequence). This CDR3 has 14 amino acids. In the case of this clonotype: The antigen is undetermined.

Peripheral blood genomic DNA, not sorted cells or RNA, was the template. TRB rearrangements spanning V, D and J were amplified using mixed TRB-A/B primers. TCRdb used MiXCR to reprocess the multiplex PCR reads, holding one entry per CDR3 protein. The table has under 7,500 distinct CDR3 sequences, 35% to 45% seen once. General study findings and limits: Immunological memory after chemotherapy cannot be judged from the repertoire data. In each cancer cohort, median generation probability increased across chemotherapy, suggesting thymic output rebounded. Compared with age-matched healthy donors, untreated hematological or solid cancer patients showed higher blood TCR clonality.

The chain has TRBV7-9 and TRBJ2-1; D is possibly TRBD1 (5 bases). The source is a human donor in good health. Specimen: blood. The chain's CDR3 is CASSLKTVYNEQFF. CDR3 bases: TGTGCCAGCAGTCTTAAGACAGTTTACAATGAGCAGTTCTTC. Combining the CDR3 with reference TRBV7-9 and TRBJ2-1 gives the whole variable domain DTGVSQNPRHKITKRGQNVTFRCDPISEHNRLYWYRQTLGQGPEFLTYFQNEAQLEKSRLLSDRFSAERPKGSFSTLEIQRTEQGDSAMYLCASSLKTVYNEQFFGPGTRLTVL.